The present entry profiles one T cell receptor beta chain with its context. The antigen remains unidentified. The data were obtained in a study of cytomegalovirus exposure and HLA in healthy donors. Overall study: Within an early data release were about 85 million unique TCRs drawn from HLA-typed donors.

Study-wide results and limits: There were some V segments, including TRBV6-2 and TRBV6-3, excluded as indistinguishable.

J gave up 2 bases and V 7 bases, and 10 bases lay outside the gene matches. The CDR3 covers 17 residues. Germline-derived CDR1 and CDR2 are LNHDA and SQIVND (reference sequence). The primer mix had 60 Vbeta and 13 Jbeta primers. Per the study methods: About 11 million of tens of millions of unique TCR beta chains were shared, per a later count. Sequenced by immunoSEQ multiplex PCR; TCRdb stores in-frame clones only, minus some. The V and J calls and the clone size are those of that table, but D and trimming were determined from the DNA. The sample carries 90,000 to 120,000 clones, about 75% recorded once.

This receptor was taken from a man between 60 and 70 years old in good health and CMV-seropositive. The sample was PBMCs. The chain recombines TRBV19 with TRBJ2-2; 10 bases agree with TRBD2. CDR3 coding DNA: TGTGCCAGTACCCATCAGCGGGGGGGCCCTAACACCGGGGAGCTGTTTTTT. It encodes CASTHQRGGPNTGELFF.